These T cell receptor beta chains were read from a single sample in a study of cytomegalovirus exposure and HLA in healthy donors. This table comes from immunoSEQ multiplex PCR, and its TCRdb copy is limited to in-frame clones, with some not included. The data contain 50,000 to 80,000 clones, roughly 80% of them singletons. The sample consisted of PBMCs. The receptors were sampled from a male donor in good health and CMV-seropositive. CDR3s include the opening cysteine and the closing phenylalanine or tryptophan. The order of the fields is V gene, D gene, clone size, CDR3 length, J gene, CDR3 DNA, CDR3 protein. The D gene is left open where the match is weak. The size entry is marked missing in some rows and otherwise reads once, few, many or a size class.

TRBV6-1	.	.	14	TRBJ1-6	TGTGCCAGCAGTCAGGGGACCTATAATTCACCCCTCCACTTT	CASSQGTYNSPLHF
TRBV27	.	.	16	TRBJ1-2	TGTGCCAGCTCCGCCGGGAGGGGCACAGCTAACTATGGCTACACCTTC	CASSAGRGTANYGYTF
TRBV5-4	TRBD1	.	15	TRBJ2-7	TGTGCCAGCAGCGGAGAGACAGGGGCTCTCGAGGAGCAGTACTTC	CASSGETGALEEQYF
TRBV11-3	.	.	13	TRBJ2-7	TGTGCCAGCAGCAATACAGGGTCGAACGAGCAGTACTTC	CASSNTGSNEQYF
TRBV11-2	.	.	18	TRBJ2-2	TGTGCCAGCAGCTCTCCAAAGATGGGGGGGCTCCTCGCCTGGGAGCTGTTTTTT	CASSSPKMGGLLAWELFF
TRBV5-1	TRBD1	.	16	TRBJ1-2	TGCGCCAGCAGGCTGCACGGGGACAGTCGATCCAGGGGCTACACCTTC	CASRLHGDSRSRGYTF
TRBV6-5	.	.	15	TRBJ1-2	TGTGCCAGCAGTTACTTTGCGGGGAAAGGATATGGCTACACCTTC	CASSYFAGKGYGYTF
TRBV5-1	.	few	14	TRBJ1-6	TGCGCCAGCAGCGAGGGCTCCTATAATTCACCCCTCCACTTT	CASSEGSYNSPLHF
TRBV5-1	TRBD1	.	15	TRBJ2-5	TGCGCCAGCAGCTTGGTCGAAGACAGGGCTGAGACCCAGTACTTC	CASSLVEDRAETQYF
TRBV29-1	.	.	11	TRBJ1-2	TGCAGCGTGGGGGGGGACTATGGCTACACCTTC	CSVGGDYGYTF
TRBV7-2	.	.	16	TRBJ1-2	TGTGCCAGCAGCTTAGGCGGCCAGGGTCGTTTCGTCGGCTACACCTTC	CASSLGGQGRFVGYTF
TRBV6-1	.	few	15	TRBJ1-1	TGTGCCAGCAGTGGCGATCAGGGTTATAACACTGAAGCTTTCTTT	CASSGDQGYNTEAFF
TRBV2	.	.	15	TRBJ1-2	TGTGCCAGCAGAGAGGCCTCCCTCCCTAACTATGGCTACACCTTC	CASREASLPNYGYTF
TRBV7-9	TRBD1	.	16	TRBJ1-4	TGTGCCAGCAGCGCTATTTCAGGGGGAACTAATGAAAAACTGTTTTTT	CASSAISGGTNEKLFF
TRBV4-3	TRBD2	.	17	TRBJ2-7	TGCGCCAGCAGCCAAGATTCTAGCGGGGGGGGGTTCTACGAGCAGTACTTC	CASSQDSSGGGFYEQYF
TRBV2	.	.	15	TRBJ2-2	TGTGCCAGCAGTGAAGCGTCCACGAACACCGGGGAGCTGTTTTTT	CASSEASTNTGELFF
TRBV7-9	.	.	15	TRBJ2-3	TGTGCCAGCAGCTGGGGGACAACTGAGGGAGATACGCAGTATTTT	CASSWGTTEGDTQYF
TRBV28	.	.	13	TRBJ2-2	TGTGCCAGCAGTTCAGATGAGGGCGGGGAGCTGTTTTTT	CASSSDEGGELFF
TRBV19	TRBD1	.	15	TRBJ1-2	TGTGCCAGTAGTACTCGGACAGGGACAAACTATGGCTACACCTTC	CASSTRTGTNYGYTF
TRBV30	.	.	15	TRBJ1-4	TGTGCCTGGAGTGGGGAAAGGGGGTCTAATGAAAAACTGTTTTTT	CAWSGERGSNEKLFF
TRBV4-1	TRBD1	.	16	TRBJ2-5	TGCGCCAGCAGCCAAAAACACAGGGGCCGACAAGAGACCCAGTACTTC	CASSQKHRGRQETQYF
TRBV4-2	TRBD1	.	11	TRBJ2-1	TGTGCCAGCAGCCCCCAGGGGGAGCTGTTCTTC	CASSPQGELFF
TRBV13	TRBD2	.	20	TRBJ2-1	TGTGCCAGCAGCTCCCAGACGGGACTAGCGGGGTCAGTCTCCTACAATGAGCAGTTCTTC	CASSSQTGLAGSVSYNEQFF
TRBV5-4	TRBD1	few	17	TRBJ1-4	TGTGCCAGCAGCACGCGGACAGGGATTGGGATTAATGAAAAACTGTTTTTT	CASSTRTGIGINEKLFF
TRBV7-2	.	.	18	TRBJ1-2	TGTGCCAGCAGCTTATCTCCGTATCTGGCTAGCAGGACCTATGGCTACACCTTC	CASSLSPYLASRTYGYTF
TRBV6-6	TRBD2	.	15	TRBJ2-7	TGTGCCAGCAGCCGAGTAGCGGGGGCCCTCTACGAGCAGTACTTC	CASSRVAGALYEQYF
TRBV2	.	.	12	TRBJ2-1	TGTGCCAGCAGTGAATGGGCTTCCGAGCAGTTCTTC	CASSEWASEQFF
TRBV4-3	TRBD2	.	17	TRBJ2-3	TGCGCCAGCAGCCCCCTTCTCGCGGGACTAGGAACAGATACGCAGTATTTT	CASSPLLAGLGTDTQYF
TRBV19	.	.	15	TRBJ2-5	TGTGCCAGTAGTTCTAGGGGCGAGGGAGGAGAGACCCAGTACTTC	CASSSRGEGGETQYF
TRBV9	.	.	17	TRBJ1-5	TGTGCCAGCAGCGTAGGAGGATCACCCCTAGACAATCAGCCCCAGCATTTT	CASSVGGSPLDNQPQHF
TRBV4-3	TRBD1	.	16	TRBJ1-4	TGCGCCAGCAGCCAAGTGAGGGGGCTCACTAATGAAAAACTGTTTTTT	CASSQVRGLTNEKLFF
TRBV11-2	.	.	13	TRBJ2-7	TGTGCCAGCAGCATTACCGGGAACTACGAGCAGTACTTC	CASSITGNYEQYF
TRBV9	TRBD2	.	16	TRBJ2-2	TGTGCCAGCAGCGCGGCCCTAGCGGGGTATACCGGGGAGCTGTTTTTT	CASSAALAGYTGELFF
TRBV5-8	.	.	15	TRBJ1-5	TGTGCCAGCAGCTTGGACTCCTATAGCAATCAGCCCCAGCATTTT	CASSLDSYSNQPQHF
TRBV30	.	.	12	TRBJ2-7	TGTGCCTGGAGCGGCGGCTCCTACGAGCAGTACTTC	CAWSGGSYEQYF
TRBV7-3	.	.	15	TRBJ2-2	TGTGCCAGCAGCTTAATGTCATCGAACACCGGGGAGCTGTTTTTT	CASSLMSSNTGELFF
TRBV10-2	.	.	14	TRBJ2-7	TGCGCCAGCAGTGAGTCCGGGGTCCCCTACGAGCAGTACTTC	CASSESGVPYEQYF
TRBV7-2	TRBD1	.	17	TRBJ2-5	TGTGCCAGCAGCCTCTCAAGAGGGGGCGCCCCGGTGGAGACCCAGTACTTC	CASSLSRGGAPVETQYF
TRBV15	TRBD2	.	15	TRBJ2-1	TGTGCCACCAGCAGAGGGGGCGGGGGTTACGCTGAGCAGTTCTTC	CATSRGGGGYAEQFF
TRBV4-1	TRBD1	.	16	TRBJ1-4	TGCGCCAGCAGCCCGGGACAGGGCGCCTTTAATGAAAAACTGTTTTTT	CASSPGQGAFNEKLFF
TRBV7-9	TRBD1	.	14	TRBJ1-4	TGTGCCAGCCGCTCGGGACAGCGTGAGGAAAAACTGTTTTTT	CASRSGQREEKLFF
TRBV7-2	.	.	14	TRBJ2-1	TGTGCCAGCAGCTTAGGAAGCGGCTACAATGAGCAGTTCTTC	CASSLGSGYNEQFF
TRBV4-1	TRBD1	few	17	TRBJ1-1	TGCGCCAGCAGCCAGGGGACAGGGGGCGTTAGGGACACTGAAGCTTTCTTT	CASSQGTGGVRDTEAFF
TRBV5-5	.	.	16	TRBJ1-2	TGTGCCAGCAGCTTGAGACAGCTAGGCGCTAACTATGGCTACACCTTC	CASSLRQLGANYGYTF
TRBV5-6	TRBD1	few	15	TRBJ1-4	TGTGCCAGCAGCGGAAGTTCGACAGGGGTAGAAAAACTGTTTTTT	CASSGSSTGVEKLFF
TRBV18	.	few	13	TRBJ1-3	TGTGCCAGCTCACCGGACAATGGAAACACCATATATTTT	CASSPDNGNTIYF
TRBV18	.	once	14	TRBJ2-7	TGTGCCAGCTCACCGGTTGGCAGGGGCTACGAGCAGTACTTC	CASSPVGRGYEQYF
TRBV30	.	few	15	TRBJ1-6	TGTGCCTGGAGCGGGGGGCAGGGGTATAATTCACCCCTCCACTTT	CAWSGGQGYNSPLHF
TRBV4-1	.	.	17	TRBJ1-2	TGCGCCAGCAGCCAAGAGGTGAGGACAGAAAGGAACTATGGCTACACCTTC	CASSQEVRTERNYGYTF
TRBV7-6	TRBD2	.	14	TRBJ2-5	TGTGCCAGCGCCCCAGCGGGGGGCGGCGAGACCCAGTACTTC	CASAPAGGGETQYF
TRBV5-1	TRBD1	.	16	TRBJ1-1	TGCGCCAGCAGCTCAGGGGGTTGGGGATCGGTCGCTGAAGCTTTCTTT	CASSSGGWGSVAEAFF
TRBV7-8	.	few	15	TRBJ1-1	TGTGCCAGCAGCTCTCAAGGACTGGGAAAGACTGAAGCTTTCTTT	CASSSQGLGKTEAFF
TRBV7-9	TRBD1	.	12	TRBJ1-6	TGTGCCAGCAGCACAGGGGGGTCACCCCTCCACTTT	CASSTGGSPLHF
TRBV10-2	TRBD1	few	13	TRBJ2-7	TGCGCCAGCAGGCGGGACAGGATCAACGAGCAGTACTTC	CASRRDRINEQYF
TRBV9	TRBD2	.	16	TRBJ2-1	TGTGCCAGCAGCCCGAGCGCGGGGGGGTATCTCAATGAGCAGTTCTTC	CASSPSAGGYLNEQFF
TRBV30	TRBD2	.	15	TRBJ2-3	TGTGCCTGGAACCCCGGGGCGGGGGGGCCAAATACGCAGTATTTT	CAWNPGAGGPNTQYF
TRBV18	TRBD1	.	15	TRBJ1-6	TGTGCCAGCTCACCAAACGAACAGGGGAATTCACCCCTCCACTTT	CASSPNEQGNSPLHF
TRBV5-1	TRBD1	.	15	TRBJ1-1	TGCGCCAGCAGACCGGGGGACAGGGGGAACACTGAAGCTTTCTTT	CASRPGDRGNTEAFF
TRBV19	TRBD1	.	15	TRBJ2-1	TGTGCCAGTAGGACCGGGACAGGGTCCGAGAATGAGCAGTTCTTC	CASRTGTGSENEQFF